The source of this TCR beta chain is a study of post-analysis software for immune sequencing data. Study background: Some patients lacked subtype; others had relapsing-remitting, secondary progressive or progressive-relapsing disease. Findings of the study overall: Controls' normalized Chao1 diversity significantly exceeded that of multiple sclerosis patients. Controls showed lower frequencies than patients for five or six TRBV segments, and TRBV5-6, TRBV5-1 and TRBV20-1 were among these. Strong co-clustering by F measure was evident for samples that had been prepared in the same batch.

Incorporated into the TCR beta cDNA libraries were unique molecular identifiers, which served to reduce PCR and sequencing biases. The authors obtained some 500,000 cDNA molecules from about 0.94 to 9.7 million T cells. TCRdb redid the calling of the PCR reads with MiXCR, one entry per CDR3 protein. The sample has about 810,000 distinct CDR3 sequences, under 70% seen once; the top ten hold approximately 4.3%. V shed 6 bases, J shed 3 bases, and the junction held 9 bases outside the gene matches. The CDR3 is 15 amino acids. Details on this clonotype: Its antigen is not identified.

The sequence derives from a girl aged 5-17 years with multiple sclerosis. The chain combines TRBV12-3 or TRBV12-4 with TRBJ2-3, with 7 positions matching TRBD1. Sequencing was carried out using blood. Here the CDR3 DNA reads TGTGCCAGCAGCCTGGGGCAGGGGGTAACAGATACGCAGTATTTT. This translates into CASSLGQGVTDTQYF.